This T cell receptor beta chain stems from a study of human thymus T cells. Whole-study results and caveats: Among thymic and blood repertoires, usage of V and J genes appeared biased.

The CDR3 consists of 15 residues. Germline lookup yields CDR1 MDHEN and CDR2 SYDVKM. The J segment lost 3 bases and the V segment lost 5 bases, leaving 5 bases of the junction unmatched. A remark on this clone: Its antigen remains unknown.

Generated by immunoSEQ multiplex PCR, the TCRdb table keeps only in-frame clones and is missing some. The table records fewer than 85,000 clones, 85% to 95% of them present only once. Thymic tissue was derived from resections collected during corrective heart surgery. The J gene is TRBJ2-2, the V gene TRBV28; 8 bases align to TRBD1. The receptor's source is a girl in the first two years of life with a congenital heart defect but otherwise immunologically healthy. Sequencing was done on a sample of thymus tissue. This CDR3 is CASSPGGAYTGELFF. CDR3 coding DNA: TGTGCCAGCAGTCCAGGGGGCGCGTACACCGGGGAGCTGTTTTTT.